The rows below give T cell receptor beta chains drawn from one sample of a study of technical replicates of blood from a few donors. Assay used: immunoSEQ multiplex PCR; TCRdb lists only in-frame clones, some missing. Among 65,000 to 95,000 clones listed, 98% were seen once. Sequences were obtained from T cells isolated from PBMCs. The receptor set was obtained from a human donor in good health. The CDR3 runs from the conserved cysteine through the conserved F or W. D genes are given only for firm matches. Clone size is given for some rows only: seen once, a few or many times, or a class if the clone is expanded.

V: TRBV5-1
D: TRBD2
size: .
CDR3: CASTRTSGGQSEQYF

V: TRBV10-2
D: TRBD1
size: .
CDR3: CASSESDPGQGYGYTF

V: TRBV27
D: TRBD1
size: .
CDR3: CASSSDREEALNTEAFF

V: TRBV19
D: TRBD2
size: .
CDR3: CAAHGLAGGRFGELFF

V: TRBV14
D: .
size: .
CDR3: CASSQLAVGEQYF

V: TRBV6-1
D: TRBD1
size: once
CDR3: CASSERLQGAGEQFF

V: TRBV30
D: .
size: .
CDR3: CAWSGSGDTQYF

V: TRBV11-3
D: .
size: .
CDR3: CASSLFGSSGEQYF

V: TRBV11-3
D: TRBD1
size: .
CDR3: CASSTREGATVSSYNEQFF

V: TRBV7-9
D: TRBD1
size: .
CDR3: CASSSTGTGLRETQYF

V: TRBV27
D: TRBD1
size: .
CDR3: CASSRPPGQGGTEAFF

V: TRBV7-9
D: .
size: .
CDR3: CASSLANGRLGGYTF

V: TRBV11-2
D: .
size: .
CDR3: CASSLPRNTGELFF

V: TRBV19
D: .
size: .
CDR3: CATSRETGPNTEAFF

V: TRBV19
D: .
size: .
CDR3: CASIGVEAFF

V: TRBV6-5
D: TRBD1
size: .
CDR3: CASSWTGSEAFF

V: TRBV21-1
D: .
size: .
CDR3: CASSIQRWRAGEQYF

V: TRBV19
D: .
size: .
CDR3: CASSAGGVGQYF

V: TRBV28
D: TRBD2
size: .
CDR3: CASISGLIFSLKIQPSTDTQYF

V: TRBV13
D: TRBD1
size: .
CDR3: CASSSGTGGNNEQFF

V: TRBV7-9
D: TRBD2
size: .
CDR3: CASSLGSGSRFEQFF

V: TRBV2
D: .
size: .
CDR3: CAIGRGDYGYTF

V: TRBV4-1
D: .
size: once
CDR3: CASSYRGNTGELFF

V: TRBV5-5
D: TRBD2
size: .
CDR3: CASSLSGGPREQFF

V: TRBV19
D: TRBD1
size: .
CDR3: CASSAGTGPYEQYF

V: TRBV6-1
D: TRBD1
size: .
CDR3: CASSEFVGQGPNEKLFF

V: TRBV2
D: TRBD1
size: .
CDR3: CASRGTDNQPQHF

V: TRBV11-2
D: .
size: .
CDR3: CASSLIGRTAGSNGYTF

V: TRBV6-1
D: TRBD2
size: .
CDR3: CARGGEVQETQYF

V: TRBV28
D: .
size: .
CDR3: CASTQGSSGNTIYF

V: TRBV28
D: .
size: .
CDR3: CASSFQGFGNQPQHF

V: TRBV10-1
D: TRBD1
size: .
CDR3: CASSSGQGPDTQYF

V: TRBV19
D: .
size: .
CDR3: CASSIRHSSYGYTF

V: TRBV10-3
D: .
size: .
CDR3: CAISDPWVGQDMATDTQYF

V: TRBV19
D: .
size: .
CDR3: CASSRGGGVSQYF

V: TRBV6-1
D: .
size: .
CDR3: CASSEGLWSYGYTF

V: TRBV11-2
D: .
size: .
CDR3: CASSILWRDASYEQYF

V: TRBV9
D: TRBD1
size: once
CDR3: CASSVAPRTGLNTEAFF

V: TRBV7-9
D: TRBD1
size: .
CDR3: CASRIQGAGTEAFF

V: TRBV7-9
D: TRBD1
size: .
CDR3: CASSAAGGDGYTF

V: TRBV7-4
D: .
size: .
CDR3: CASSIAACPSSYEQYF

V: TRBV18
D: TRBD1
size: once
CDR3: CASSPGTGGISEQFF

V: TRBV9
D: .
size: .
CDR3: CASTRDSLNTEAFF

V: TRBV9
D: .
size: once
CDR3: CASSVEVRPAPYTQYF

V: TRBV10-3
D: .
size: .
CDR3: CAIKGESAGNQPQHF

V: TRBV2
D: TRBD1
size: .
CDR3: CASTSDRVADTQYF

V: TRBV19
D: TRBD1
size: few
CDR3: CASSIRDSYEQYF

V: TRBV10-1
D: .
size: once
CDR3: CASSDTTEAFF

V: TRBV25-1
D: .
size: .
CDR3: CASSEYKVAGGTGELFF

V: TRBV2
D: .
size: .
CDR3: CASSGRGGDYNEQFF

V: TRBV5-1
D: TRBD2
size: .
CDR3: CASSTGLAGGNEQYF

V: TRBV7-6
D: .
size: .
CDR3: CASSLVISEKLFF

V: TRBV14
D: .
size: once
CDR3: CASSQESANYGYTF